This TCR beta chain was sequenced during a study of shared clonotypes between healthy human individuals. Into CD45RA+ naive and CD45RA-negative memory subsets, the CD4+ cells were split. An even split of each subset's genomic DNA across several immunoSEQ plates was performed. TCRdb's copy holds only in-frame clones and misses some; the assay was immunoSEQ multiplex PCR. The table lists 900,000 to 1,200,000 clones, 78% of them singletons. This receptor was taken from a man aged 18-30 years in good health. Some clones in this sample may be carry-over from other donors' samples. The sample consisted of memory CD4+ T cells from PBMCs. This sample's subset: CD45RA-negative fraction.

This CDR3 reads CASSQPRRTGIEAFF. The CDR3 DNA reads TGTGCCAGCAGTCAGCCCCGAAGGACAGGGATTGAAGCTTTCTTT. The chain has TRBV6-5 and TRBJ1-1; 8 nucleotides align to TRBD1. The V gene end was trimmed by 5 bases and the J gene end by 7 bases; junction bases not matched to a gene: 12. There are 15 residues in the CDR3. CDR1 and CDR2 from the germline V gene are MNHEY and SVGAGI.